This TCR beta chain was captured by sequencing in a study of T cells after yellow fever vaccination (dated by TCRdb to about 2019). Broadly, across the study: Libraries from fractions with low cell numbers were prepared with the SMART-Seq v4 Ultra Low Input RNA kit. Two healthy male donors, one aged 18 to 30 and one aged 30 to 40 years, were included in the cohort. To follow T-cell clones before and after primary and booster YFV17D yellow fever vaccination, bulk TCR alpha and beta repertoires were sequenced over time. Blood was collected at multiple timepoints before and after primary and secondary immunization, and bulk PBMC replicates and cell subsets were isolated.

The intended sense of this specimen's treatment or condition label: live attenuated yellow fever vaccine strain. At every blood-draw timepoint, two biological replicates of bulk PBMCs were collected. A standard Ficoll-Paque protocol was used to isolate PBMCs from peripheral blood. RNA was extracted with TriZol from bulk PBMCs, CD4 and CD8 fractions, and dextramer-positive and dextramer-negative fractions. On the study overall, not on this receptor specifically: The secondary T-cell response was weaker than the primary response but faster, peaking on day 5 instead of day 15. After the booster, most of the clones that had expanded following primary vaccination were detected again (just under 97% of CD4 and 80% to 90% of CD8), which suggests that memory was broadly maintained. Only a couple of donors were included in the study, so the extent to which the findings can be generalized is limited. FACS-sorted repertoires could contain abundant contaminating clonotypes from the bulk population, so computational filtering was required. A small fraction of clonotypes showed up in both the CD4 and CD8 compartments, probably as a result of convergent recombination.

For this clonotype: Its antigen specificity is not known. The record has no base qualities; no much larger clone is one base away.

Per the germline V gene, MNHEY is the CDR1 and SVGEGT is the CDR2. The CDR3 contains 12 residues, cysteine and phenylalanine counted. Kept here is only the CDR3 DNA, which spans 36 bases and is read in frame from base 1. The V end loses 2 bases and the J end loses 4 bases, and a stretch of 3 bases separates them. Synthesis of TCR cDNA relied on 5'RACE template switching, a step that introduced a universal primer site along with unique molecular identifiers. cDNA synthesis was primed from both the TCR alpha and TCR beta constant segments. Library amplification used two PCR steps, and the second PCR step added sample barcodes and sequencing adapters. Sequencing of the libraries was done on either Illumina HiSeq 2500 (2x100 bp) or NovaSeq (2x150 bp). The study's processing was this. Demultiplexing of reads and collapsing into UMI consensus sequences were performed with MIGEC, and V(D)J alignment was carried out with MiXCR. Vaccine-responding clonotypes were defined with edgeR using replicate PBMC samples, requiring FDR below 0.01 and a log2 fold change above 5 up to day 15. CD4 or CD8 identity was assigned to each bulk clonotype according to whether the clonotype was present at higher abundance in the sequenced CD4 repertoire or the sequenced CD8 repertoire. TCRdb trimmed public reads at Q25 via fastp, called clones via MiXCR and kept in-frame beta chains. Rows with one shared CDR3 protein collapse into an entry with the most common genes and DNA. TCRdb, not the authors, supplied the V and J calls. For this sample the table gives some 560,000 distinct CDR3 sequences, of which roughly a sixth were detected only once. The ten largest clones represent around 15% of the sample.

The sequence was obtained from a man between 18 and 29 years old who received the YFV17D yellow fever vaccine. The chain is assembled from TRBV6-2 or TRBV6-3 and TRBJ2-1; the D gene lacks a confident call. The sequenced sample was PBMCs, obtained around 5 days after the first yellow fever vaccination. The CDR3 reads CASSYTYNEQFF. The nucleotides are TGTGCCAGCAGTTACACGTACAATGAGCAGTTCTTC.